The 32 T cell receptor beta chains below all came from one sample that was sequenced in a study of blood T cell repertoires in COVID-19. Libraries were prepared by immunoSEQ multiplex PCR; TCRdb keeps only in-frame clonotypes and omits some of them. Of approximately 250,000 clones in the sample, about nine tenths were seen once. The sequencing sample was made of peripheral blood. The source is a woman aged 55-69 years who had recovered from COVID-19.

This clone was observed once. V and J are TRBV19 and TRBJ2-1, with 8 positions matching TRBD1. The CDR3 has 15 amino acids. Germline CDR1 LNHDA, CDR2 SQIVND (reference sequence). J lost 4 bases, V lost 5 bases, and 7 bases had no gene match. CDR3 amino acids: CASSPPGQEYNEQFF. The DNA of the CDR3 is TGTGCCAGTAGTCCTCCGGGACAGGAATACAATGAGCAGTTCTTC.

This sequence joins TRBV5-6 and TRBJ2-5; 9 positions agree with TRBD2. The trim removed 0 bases at V and 6 bases at J, leaving 9 bases unmatched. The CDR3 is made up of 16 amino acids. CDR1 SGHDT and CDR2 YYEEEE come from the germline V gene. Here the CDR3 reads CASSLAPAGGAKTQYF. CDR3 sequence (DNA): TGTGCCAGCAGCTTGGCCCCAGCGGGGGGTGCAAAGACCCAGTACTTC. Looking up the rest from reference TRBV5-6 and TRBJ2-5 gives the full variable domain: DAGVTQSPTHLIKTRGQQVTLRCSPKSGHDTVSWYQQALGQGPQFIFQYYEEEERQRGNFPDRFSGHQFPNYSSELNVNALLLGDSALYLCASSLAPAGGAKTQYFGPGTRLLVL.

The V gene is TRBV7-3, the J gene TRBJ2-7, with TRBD2 identical over 11 bases. Germline trimming cut 5 bases from V and 0 bases from J; bases unmatched to any gene: 6. The CDR3 contains 16 residues. CDR1 and CDR2 from the germline V gene are SGHTA and FQGTGA. The DNA of the CDR3 is TGTGCCAGCAGCATCACTAGCGGGGGAAGCTCCTACGAGCAGTACTTC. This gives the protein CASSITSGGSSYEQYF.

This chain's CDR3 is CASSQTSGVGTYGYTF. CDR3 bases: TGTGCCAGCAGCCAAACGAGCGGGGTGGGGACCTATGGCTACACCTTC. The rearrangement uses TRBV4-2 and TRBJ1-2; D is possibly TRBD1 (5 bases). The CDR3 totals 16 residues. The ends were cut back, 2 bases at V and 4 bases at J, with 17 bases in the middle. Germline V lookup: CDR1 LGHNA, CDR2 YNFKEQ.

The V and J genes are TRBV28 and TRBJ2-1; D might be TRBD1 (6 bases). V was clipped by 3 bases and J by 0 bases, with 24 bases between them. Germline V CDR1 and CDR2: MDHEN, SYDVKM. The CDR3 is 20 amino acids. CDR3 bases: TGTGCCAGCAGTTTCCCTACAGGGAGTTACTACTTGAGCTCCTACAATGAGCAGTTCTTC. Its translation is CASSFPTGSYYLSSYNEQFF.

The chain joins TRBV27 to TRBJ1-2; 9 bases map to TRBD1. CDR3 length: 13 amino acids. Germline CDR1 MNHEY, CDR2 SMNVEV (reference sequence). The V and J ends lost 8 bases and 8 bases, in that order; junction bases with no gene match: 9. Written as DNA, the CDR3 is TGTGCCAGCGGCCGACAGGGGGGTTTAGGCTACACCTTC. This codes for CASGRQGGLGYTF.

This clone was recorded a few times. The CDR3 bases are TGTGCCAGCAGCTTATGGCCGGGACAGTCTGGAAACACCATATATTTT. Residues: CASSLWPGQSGNTIYF. The chain uses TRBV7-3 and TRBJ1-3; 7 bases match TRBD1. This CDR3 has 16 amino acids. Germline CDR1 and CDR2: SGHTA and FQGTGA. Trimming cost V 2 bases and J 1 base; bases outside gene matches: 5.

The chain recombines TRBV11-1 with TRBJ1-2, with D maybe TRBD1 (6 bases). CDR1 is SGHAT and CDR2 is FQDESV in the germline V gene (reference sequence). V lost 6 bases, J lost 4 bases, and 15 bases lay in between. This CDR3 is built from 14 residues. CDR3 protein: CASSQSGQSYGYTF. DNA of the CDR3: TGTGCCAGCAGTCAAAGCGGACAGAGCTATGGCTACACCTTC.

This chain joins TRBV19 and TRBJ1-5; TRBD1 matches 7 bases. After removal of 6 bases from V and 4 bases from J, the junction contained 9 bases not matched to a gene. Germline CDR1 reads LNHDA; CDR2 reads SQIVND (reference sequence). The CDR3 consists of 15 residues. CDR3 bases: TGTGCCAGTAGCTATACAGGGGTTTCAAATCAGCCCCAGCATTTT. Its translation: CASSYTGVSNQPQHF.

The rearrangement joins TRBV7-3 to TRBJ2-5, with unresolved D. The CDR3 extends over 14 amino acids. The germline CDR1 and CDR2 sequences are SGHTA and FQGTGA. The V end lost 3 bases, the J end lost 2 bases, and 10 bases lay between the germline ends. In nucleotides, the CDR3 is TGTGCCAGCAGCTTGACTGGCATTCAAGAGACCCAGTACTTC. This translates into CASSLTGIQETQYF.

CDR3 protein: CASSLERSTEAFF. CDR3 bases: TGTGCCAGCAGCTTAGAACGGAGCACTGAAGCTTTCTTT. J is TRBJ1-1 and V is TRBV11-2; D uncertain. CDR3 length equals 13 residues. CDR1 SGHAT and CDR2 FQNNGV come from the germline V gene. The germline V and J ends were trimmed by 0 bases and 4 bases, with 6 bases remaining between them.

Concerning this clone: Other DNA sequences within the sample encode an identical CDR3. The chain recombines TRBV5-1 with TRBJ2-3; 10 nucleotides match TRBD2. CDR3 size: 16 residues. J gave up 0 bases and V 0 bases, and 1 base lay outside the gene matches. Germline V lookup: CDR1 SGHRS, CDR2 YFSETQ. The CDR3 here is CASSLGAGGSTDTQYF. The CDR3 bases are TGCGCCAGCAGCTTGGGAGCGGGGGGGAGCACAGATACGCAGTATTTT.

This chain links TRBV4-2 with TRBJ1-2, with TRBD1 matching over 7 bases. Germline V gene data show CDR1 as LGHNA and CDR2 as YNFKEQ. This CDR3 has 14 amino acids. V lost 6 bases, J lost 3 bases, and 7 bases stayed unmatched. CDR3 loop: CASRTGTGDYGYTF. CDR3 bases: TGTGCCAGCAGGACAGGGACGGGAGACTATGGCTACACCTTC.

This chain uses TRBV3-1 (or the pseudogene TRBV3-2) with TRBJ1-5; TRBD1 is a possible D gene (5 bases). Per germline, CDR1 LGHDT and CDR2 YNNKEL (reference sequence). The CDR3 covers 15 residues. The V end was cut by 0 bases, the J end by 10 bases, with 16 bases between. The CDR3 region has the DNA TGTGCCAGCAGCCAAGATTGGGGGAGGGGAGTTCCCCAGCATTTT. It translates to CASSQDWGRGVPQHF.

The chain is built from TRBV7-2 and TRBJ2-1, with 12 bases identical to TRBD2. Germline V gene data show CDR1 as SGHTA and CDR2 as FQGNSA. The J segment lost 8 bases and the V segment lost 7 bases, leaving 12 bases of the junction unmatched. The CDR3 loop spans 16 amino acids. The CDR3 here is CASKIAASGGAHEQFF. CDR3 sequence (DNA): TGTGCCAGCAAAATAGCAGCTAGCGGGGGGGCCCATGAGCAGTTCTTC.

In its sample, this clone was seen a few times. The chain is built from TRBV11-2 and TRBJ1-1; the D is unclear. Germline assignment: CDR1 SGHAT and CDR2 FQNNGV. The ends were cut back, 4 bases at V and 1 base at J, with 19 bases in the middle. The length of the CDR3 is 17 residues. The CDR3 nucleotides are TGTGCCAGCAGCTCAGACGAGGTATCGGGTTGGAACACTGAAGCTTTCTTT. Its translation: CASSSDEVSGWNTEAFF.

The rearrangement joins TRBV6-2 or TRBV6-3 to TRBJ1-4, with D perhaps TRBD1 (5 bases). CDR3 length: 16 residues. The ends were cut back, 4 bases at V and 7 bases at J, with 19 bases in the middle. Germline V gene lookup returns CDR1 MNHEY and CDR2 SVGEGT. The CDR3 DNA sequence: TGTGCCAGCAGTTCCGCGGTGTACGGGGGAGGTGAAAAACTGTTTTTT. This gives the protein CASSSAVYGGGEKLFF.

V usage is TRBV18 and J usage is TRBJ2-3; TRBD2 matches 12 bases. Germline CDR1 and CDR2: KGHSH and LQKENI. V dropped 3 bases and J dropped 9; count of bases not matched to a gene: 13. This CDR3 comprises 17 residues. DNA for the CDR3: TGTGCCAGCTCACCTGAGACTAGCGGGGGCTCGGTTGACACGCAGTATTTT. Protein: CASSPETSGGSVDTQYF.

This chain uses TRBV7-6 with TRBJ2-2; TRBD2 matches 10 bases. The CDR3 length is 16 residues. The germline V gene has CDR1 SGHVS and CDR2 FNYEAQ. Trimming removed 6 bases from V and 7 bases from J; junction bases left unmatched: 11. The CDR3 nucleotides are TGTGCCAGCAGTCGGATAGCGGGGGGAATTTTCGGGGAGCTGTTTTTT. Translated, it gives CASSRIAGGIFGELFF.

This rearrangement joins TRBV27 to TRBJ1-1; possibly TRBD1 for D (5 bases). Germline CDR1 MNHEY, CDR2 SMNVEV (reference sequence). The CDR3 has 14 amino acids. V shed 3 bases and J shed 2 bases, with 10 bases lying between them. CDR3 amino acids: CASSFGGLNTEAFF. CDR3 coding DNA: TGTGCCAGCAGTTTCGGGGGACTCAACACTGAAGCTTTCTTT.

The chain carries TRBV20-1 and TRBJ2-7; 8 bases fit TRBD2. The length of the CDR3 is 15 residues. With V trimmed by 3 bases and J by 4 bases, 11 bases remained unmatched. Germline V gives CDR1 DFQATT, CDR2 SNEGSKA (reference sequence). CDR3 region: CSASMWGEREYEQYF. Here the CDR3 DNA reads TGCAGTGCTAGTATGTGGGGGGAGCGGGAGTACGAGCAGTACTTC.

This clone has only a few counts. The J gene is TRBJ1-4, the V gene TRBV3-1 (or the pseudogene TRBV3-2), with 8 bases aligning to TRBD1. The CDR3 contains 15 residues. CDR1 is LGHDT and CDR2 is YNNKEL in the germline V gene (reference sequence). Trimming at V came to 1 base and at J to 8 bases, leaving 6 bases not matched to a gene. In nucleotides, the CDR3 is TGTGCCAGCAGCCAAGGGGACAGGTTAGGCGAAAAACTGTTTTTT. Amino acid sequence: CASSQGDRLGEKLFF.

This chain links TRBV5-8 with TRBJ2-7; TRBD1 is a possible D gene (5 bases). From germline, CDR1 is SGHTS and CDR2 YDEGEE. V shed 0 bases and J shed 1 base, with 11 bases lying between them. CDR3 length equals 15 residues. The CDR3 reads CASSLGGRSSYEQYF. The CDR3, as DNA: TGTGCCAGCAGCTTGGGGGGCAGGTCGTCCTACGAGCAGTACTTC.

The gene calls are TRBV13 and TRBJ2-7; 11 bases align to TRBD1. The length of the CDR3 is 15 residues. The J segment lost 4 bases and the V segment lost 5 bases, leaving 7 bases of the junction unmatched. In germline, CDR1 is PRHDT, CDR2 FYEKMQ (reference sequence). CDR3 bases: TGTGCCAGCAGCCACTGGGACAGGGGGACATACGAGCAGTACTTC. Translating gives CASSHWDRGTYEQYF.

The V gene is TRBV5-4, the J gene TRBJ2-2; TRBD2 agrees at 8 bases. The CDR3 is made up of 15 amino acids. The germline V gene encodes CDR1 SGHNT and CDR2 YYREEE (reference sequence). J gave up 3 bases and V 6 bases, and 7 bases lay outside the gene matches. CDR3 DNA: TGTGCCAGCACCGGGGGGGACCTCGACACCGGGGAGCTGTTTTTT. It specifies CASTGGDLDTGELFF.

This clone was observed once. This rearrangement joins TRBV5-5 to TRBJ1-5, with D tentatively TRBD1 (6 bases). CDR1 is SGHKS, CDR2 YYEKEE, per germline (reference sequence). This CDR3 has 17 amino acids. The V end was cut by 2 bases, the J end by 2 bases, with 17 bases between. This CDR3 reads CASSFYWTALGNQPQHF. CDR3 nucleotide sequence: TGTGCCAGCAGCTTTTACTGGACAGCCCTGGGCAATCAGCCCCAGCATTTT.

By sample fraction, this clone is medium-sized. The chain couples TRBV15 to TRBJ2-3, with TRBD2 identical over 11 bases. The CDR3 runs to 15 residues. Germline V gene data show CDR1 as LNHNV and CDR2 as YYDKDF (reference sequence). Trimming took 5 bases from V and 5 from J; bases not matched to a gene: 6. CDR3 DNA: TGTGCCACCAGCGGTAGCGGGGGGGCCAAAGATACGCAGTATTTT. It is translated as CATSGSGGAKDTQYF.

The chain is built from TRBV19 and TRBJ1-5; the D is unclear. With 3 bases removed from V and 7 bases from J, the gap between germline ends came to 10 bases. The CDR3 covers 13 residues. Per germline, CDR1 LNHDA and CDR2 SQIVND (reference sequence). The CDR3 sequence is CASSMNSGQPQHF. CDR3 DNA: TGTGCCAGTAGTATGAACTCGGGGCAGCCCCAGCATTTT.

J is TRBJ1-2 and V is TRBV12-3 or TRBV12-4, with TRBD1 matching 8 bases. The CDR3 runs to 13 residues. With V trimmed by 7 bases and J by 7 bases, 8 bases remained unmatched. The CDR3 protein is CASKTPGQVGYTF. CDR3 DNA: TGTGCCAGCAAAACTCCGGGACAGGTTGGCTACACCTTC.

In this sample, this clone turned up once. V is TRBV4-1 and J is TRBJ2-1; unclear D gene. Germline-derived CDR1 and CDR2 are MGHRA and YSYEKL. This CDR3 spans 11 amino acids. V lost 0 bases and J 11 bases, leaving 5 bases between the germline ends. CDR3 loop: CASSQDGKQFF. As DNA, the CDR3 is TGCGCCAGCAGCCAAGATGGCAAGCAGTTCTTC.

The chain is built from TRBV6-5 and TRBJ1-2, with TRBD1 identical over 11 bases. Germline V gene data show CDR1 as MNHEY and CDR2 as SVGAGI. The CDR3 is 14 residues long. The junction had 5 bases not matched to a gene; V was cut back by 6 bases and J by 5 bases. CDR3 DNA sequence: TGTGCCAGCAGCCGGGACAGGGGGACGTATGGCTACACCTTC. This encodes CASSRDRGTYGYTF.

The J gene is TRBJ1-5, the V gene TRBV6-2 or TRBV6-3, with D uncertain. CDR3 length equals 12 residues. Germline assignment: CDR1 MNHEY and CDR2 SVGEGT. V was shortened by 4 bases and J by 9 bases, with 10 bases between the two germline ends. The CDR3: CASSLSSGPQHF. The CDR3 nucleotides read TGTGCCAGCAGTTTGAGCAGCGGGCCCCAGCATTTT.